This TCR beta chain is drawn from a study of beta chain features in type 1 diabetes. Study details: Sorted cells examined across all samples numbered approximately 100 million. General observations from the study: Over-representation of high TCR-expressing cells was a possible consequence of cDNA sequencing. Shortening that was moderate but significant affected the TCRB CDR3s of Type 1 diabetes patients in all four CD4+ subsets. Patients and controls would be equally affected if PCR favored shorter templates.

As regards this clone: As yet, its antigen is unknown.

CDR3 length: 13 residues. Germline V CDR1 and CDR2: ENHRY, SYGVKD. The V and J ends lost 11 bases and 5 bases respectively, with 17 bases between them. The authors reverse transcribed all of the isolated RNA, so sequencing captured expressed TCRB transcripts. TCRdb's copy holds only in-frame clones and misses some; the assay was immunoSEQ multiplex PCR. The top ten hold 0.065% to 0.1% of the sample, which has under 300,000 clones, approximately 16% seen once. Sorting with CD45RO/CCR7/CD25/CD127/CD95/CD27 yielded naive, central memory, regulatory and stem-like memory CD4+ cells. Sequenced material: naive CD4+ T cells from blood. This TCR came from a man younger than 40 with type 1 diabetes. The rearrangement links TRBV10-3 to TRBJ2-3; D might be TRBD2 (6 bases). The CDR3 region is CASRASDGDTQYF. The CDR3 bases are TGTGCCTCCCGGGCTAGCGACGGAGATACGCAGTATTTT.